Given below is one T cell receptor beta chain in context. The antigen remains undetermined. This record belongs to a study of cytotoxic CD8 clonotypes in ibrutinib-treated CLL. Study observations and caveats: Sustained-remission and progressing patients were not sampled at matched times. Researchers report that baseline clonality outpaced age-matched healthy donors and tracked circulating CD8+ T-cell counts. There were few public clonotypes, and on treatment they contracted or stayed stable.

The CDR3 is made up of 16 amino acids. CDR1 MGHRA and CDR2 YSYEKL come from the germline V gene. V lost 4 bases and J 3 bases, leaving 15 bases between the germline ends. The assay was immunoSEQ multiplex PCR, and TCRdb's table has in-frame clones only and misses some. The sample carries under 200,000 clones, roughly 86% recorded once. The sequenced sample was PBMCs, obtained after 12 months of ibrutinib treatment. The receptor was derived from a human donor with chronic lymphocytic leukemia. The V call is TRBV4-1, the J call TRBJ1-4; D not certain. The chain's CDR3 is CASSPGPSRANEKLFF. CDR3 coding DNA: TGCGCCAGCAGCCCCGGACCATCCCGGGCTAATGAAAAACTGTTTTTT.